The 5 T cell receptor beta chains below come from one sample, sequenced in a study of blood T cell repertoires in COVID-19. Using immunoSEQ multiplex PCR, the repertoire was profiled, and TCRdb retains in-frame clones only, with some absent. The sample includes under 200,000 clones, roughly 84% of them seen just once. Sequences were obtained from peripheral blood. The source of these receptors is a woman older than 75 with acute or convalescent COVID-19.

J is TRBJ2-2 and V is TRBV19; D perhaps matches TRBD2 (5 bases). Germline V gives CDR1 LNHDA, CDR2 SQIVND (reference sequence). The V end was cut by 2 bases, the J end by 1 base, with 8 bases between. This CDR3 has 15 amino acids. The CDR3 sequence: CASSIMAGNTGELFF. The CDR3, as DNA: TGTGCCAGTAGTATAATGGCGGGGAACACCGGGGAGCTGTTTTTT. The full variable domain, its missing parts supplied by reference TRBV19 and TRBJ2-2, is DGGITQSPKYLFRKEGQNVTLSCEQNLNHDAMYWYRQDPGQGLRLIYYSQIVNDFQKGDIAEGYSVSREKKESFPLTVTSAQKNPTAFYLCASSIMAGNTGELFFGEGSRLTVL.

The chain combines TRBV6-6 with TRBJ2-4, with 7 bases lining up with TRBD1. V was clipped by 8 bases and J by 3 bases; unmatched bases: 10. This CDR3 spans 15 amino acids. CDR1 is MNHNY, CDR2 SVGAGI, per germline (reference sequence). The CDR3 loop is CASSPSGTVKNIQYF. In nucleotides, the CDR3 is TGTGCCAGCTCACCTTCCGGGACAGTCAAAAACATTCAGTACTTC.

CDR3 bases: TGTGCCAGCAGCTTTTACAGGTCGAACACTGAAGCTTTCTTT. Its protein product is CASSFYRSNTEAFF. The J gene is TRBJ1-1, the V gene TRBV7-2; a possible D gene is TRBD1 (5 bases). Germline assignment: CDR1 SGHTA and CDR2 FQGNSA. The CDR3 is 14 amino acids. V dropped 3 bases and J dropped 1 base, with 9 bases sitting between them.

The chain recombines TRBV18 with TRBJ2-2; D is unclear. This CDR3 is built from 15 residues. Trimming removed 6 bases from V and 1 base from J, with 12 bases in between. From germline, CDR1 is KGHSH and CDR2 LQKENI. The CDR3 nucleotides are TGTGCCAGCTCCCTGATCGCAGGGAACACCGGGGAGCTGTTTTTT. Amino acid sequence: CASSLIAGNTGELFF.

The rearrangement links TRBV5-5 to TRBJ1-1; 9 bases are a match to TRBD1. V was clipped by 0 bases and J by 3 bases; unmatched bases: 3. The germline V gene encodes CDR1 SGHKS and CDR2 YYEKEE (reference sequence). The CDR3 loop spans 15 amino acids. CDR3 in amino acids: CASSLEGQGDTEAFF. Written as DNA, the CDR3 is TGTGCCAGCAGCTTGGAGGGACAGGGTGACACTGAAGCTTTCTTT.